These T cell receptor beta chains were read from a single sample in a study of T cells expressing NK-cell markers. TCRdb processed the 5' RACE reads again and assigns one entry to each CDR3 protein, with no DNA. The repertoire table contains 550,000 or so distinct CDR3 sequences. Source material: blood T cells: a sorted CD56 or NKG2C T cell subset, CD4+ or CD8+ T cells, or bulk PBMC T cells (not recorded which). These receptors were obtained from a man younger than 35 in good health. Both conserved end residues are part of each CDR3.

j_gene,v_gene,CDR3aa
TRBJ2-1,TRBV6-5,CASSHGTAAYHNEQFF
TRBJ1-1,TRBV7-9,CASSLGELAKAFF
TRBJ2-4,TRBV5-4,CASSRMTSGSAKNIQYF
TRBJ1-1,TRBV7-9,CASSPGGAGAEAFF
TRBJ1-2,TRBV29-1,CSVGRPELLKTDGYTF
TRBJ2-3,TRBV5-1,CASSLNGGLNPDTQYF
TRBJ2-1,TRBV14,CASSQGLQGYEQFF
TRBJ2-7,TRBV28,CASSVDTNYSYEQYF
TRBJ2-2,TRBV5-5,CASSSRQLNTGELFF
TRBJ2-1,TRBV6-1,CASSMTGYDEQFF
TRBJ2-3,TRBV5-6,CASSSGLHTDTQYF
TRBJ2-1,TRBV6-5,CASRTAAGEQFF
TRBJ2-1,TRBV20-1,CSARLLRALDEQFF
TRBJ2-7,TRBV12-3/TRBV12-4,CASSLEGYRHEQYF
TRBJ2-5,TRBV20-1,CSASPIGLAWGETQYF
TRBJ2-5,TRBV5-4,CASSTFPTGETQYF
TRBJ2-7,TRBV27,CASSLSSVLAGVHEQYF
TRBJ2-7,TRBV15,CATSRALGNDEQYF
TRBJ2-7,TRBV24-1,CATSDRGLGEQYF
TRBJ2-3,TRBV12-3/TRBV12-4,CASSFTDTQYF
TRBJ2-1,TRBV5-5,CASSRQRNEQFF
TRBJ2-1,TRBV12-3/TRBV12-4,CASSLSPASGTDEQFF
TRBJ2-7,TRBV4-3,CASSHGRTDEQYF
TRBJ2-7,TRBV6-5,CASSRMGEQYF
TRBJ1-4,TRBV21-1,CASTRDLANEKLFF
TRBJ2-1,TRBV5-1,CASRGGVDREQFF
TRBJ2-2,TRBV28,CASSLLQRESGTGELFF
TRBJ2-2,TRBV6-2/TRBV6-3,CASSYSSLSGELFF
TRBJ2-1,TRBV5-6,CASSVPGLAVDEQFF
TRBJ2-5,TRBV20-1,CSATRLAGHQETQYF
TRBJ2-7,TRBV5-1,CASSLVAGGSGYEQYF
TRBJ2-5,TRBV4-3,CASSQDRGRGTQYF